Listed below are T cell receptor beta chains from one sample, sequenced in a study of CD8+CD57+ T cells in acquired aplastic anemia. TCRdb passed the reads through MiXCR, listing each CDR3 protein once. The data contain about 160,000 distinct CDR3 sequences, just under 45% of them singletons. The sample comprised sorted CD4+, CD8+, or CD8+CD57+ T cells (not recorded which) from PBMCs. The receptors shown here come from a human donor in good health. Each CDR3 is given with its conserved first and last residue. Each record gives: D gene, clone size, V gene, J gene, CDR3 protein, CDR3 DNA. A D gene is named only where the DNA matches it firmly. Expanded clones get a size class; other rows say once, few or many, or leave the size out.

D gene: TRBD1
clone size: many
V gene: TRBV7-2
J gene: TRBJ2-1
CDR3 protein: CASSLAGTGGYNEQFF
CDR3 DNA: TGTGCCAGCAGCTTAGCTGGGACAGGGGGCTACAATGAGCAGTTCTTC

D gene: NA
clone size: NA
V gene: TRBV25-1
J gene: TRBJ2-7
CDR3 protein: CACRRGVAYEQYF
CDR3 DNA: TGTGCCTGCAGGCGTGGGGTCGCCTACGAGCAGTACTTC

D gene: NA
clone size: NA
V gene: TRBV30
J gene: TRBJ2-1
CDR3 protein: CAWKRSYNEQFF
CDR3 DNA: TGTGCCTGGAAAAGATCCTACAATGAGCAGTTCTTC

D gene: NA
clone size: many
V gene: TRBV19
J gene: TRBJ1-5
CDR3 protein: CASSKRGLTQHF
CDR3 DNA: TGTGCCAGTAGTAAACGGGGGTTGACCCAGCATTTT

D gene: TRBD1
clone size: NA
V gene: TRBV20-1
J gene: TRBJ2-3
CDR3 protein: CSARIQGQGTDTQYF
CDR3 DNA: TGCAGTGCTAGAATACAGGGGCAGGGAACAGATACGCAGTATTTT

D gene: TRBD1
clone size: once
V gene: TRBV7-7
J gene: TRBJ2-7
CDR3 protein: CASSSWTGAENYEQYF
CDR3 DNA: TGTGCTAGCAGCTCGTGGACAGGGGCGGAAAACTACGAGCAGTACTTC

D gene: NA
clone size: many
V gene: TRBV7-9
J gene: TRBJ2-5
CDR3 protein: CASSLGASKETQYF
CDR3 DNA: TGTGCCAGCAGCTTAGGCGCATCAAAAGAGACCCAGTACTTC

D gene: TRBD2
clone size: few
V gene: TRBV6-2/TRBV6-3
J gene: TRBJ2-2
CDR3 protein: CASSYLTSGRARRAGELFF
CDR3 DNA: TGTGCCAGCAGTTACTTGACTAGCGGGAGAGCTCGAAGGGCCGGGGAGCTGTTTTTT

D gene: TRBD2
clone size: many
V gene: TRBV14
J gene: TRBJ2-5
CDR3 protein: CASSQGPSGAPETQYF
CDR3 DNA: TGTGCCAGCAGCCAAGGGCCTAGCGGGGCTCCGGAGACCCAGTACTTC

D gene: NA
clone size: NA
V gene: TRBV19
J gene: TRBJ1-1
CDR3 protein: CASSKIDTANTEAFF
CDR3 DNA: TGTGCCAGTAGTAAGATCGACACCGCGAACACTGAAGCTTTCTTT

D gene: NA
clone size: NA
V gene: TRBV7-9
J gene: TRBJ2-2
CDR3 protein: CASSLAVGNTGELFF
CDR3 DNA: TGTGCCAGCAGCTTAGCGGTTGGGAACACCGGGGAGCTGTTTTTT

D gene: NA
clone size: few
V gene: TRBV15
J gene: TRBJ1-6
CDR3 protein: CATSRSSYNSPLHF
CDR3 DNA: TGTGCCACCAGTCGTAGCTCCTATAATTCACCCCTCCACTTT

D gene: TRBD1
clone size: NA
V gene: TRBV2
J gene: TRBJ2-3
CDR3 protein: CASRTGATDTQYF
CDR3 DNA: TGTGCCAGCAGGACAGGGGCGACAGATACGCAGTATTTT

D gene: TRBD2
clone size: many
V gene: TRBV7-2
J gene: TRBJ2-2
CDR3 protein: CASIHPGLAGAYNTGELFF
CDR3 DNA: TGTGCCAGCATCCACCCGGGGCTAGCGGGGGCATACAACACCGGGGAGCTGTTTTTT

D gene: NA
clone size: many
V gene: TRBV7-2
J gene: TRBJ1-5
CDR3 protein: CASSPNVGPGQPQHF
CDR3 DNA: TGTGCCAGCAGCCCCAATGTGGGACCCGGACAGCCCCAGCATTTT

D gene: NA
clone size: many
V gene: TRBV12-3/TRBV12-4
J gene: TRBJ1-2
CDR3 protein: CASSPYNYGYTF
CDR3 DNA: TGTGCCAGCAGCCCCTATAACTATGGCTACACCTTC

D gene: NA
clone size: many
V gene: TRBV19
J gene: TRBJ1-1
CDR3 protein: CASSTHGQNTEAFF
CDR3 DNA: TGTGCCAGTAGTACCCACGGACAGAACACTGAAGCTTTCTTT

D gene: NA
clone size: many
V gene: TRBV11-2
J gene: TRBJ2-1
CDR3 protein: CASSLEGRLTSNEQFF
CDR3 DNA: TGTGCCAGCAGCTTAGAGGGTAGACTGACCTCCAATGAGCAGTTCTTC

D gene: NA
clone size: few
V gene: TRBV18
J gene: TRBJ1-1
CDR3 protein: CASSPVAYTEAFF
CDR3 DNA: TGTGCCAGCTCACCAGTCGCCTACACTGAAGCTTTCTTT

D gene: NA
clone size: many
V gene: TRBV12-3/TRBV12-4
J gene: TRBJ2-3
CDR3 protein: CASRFTGTDTQYF
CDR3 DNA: TGTGCCAGCAGGTTCACTGGAACAGATACGCAGTATTTT

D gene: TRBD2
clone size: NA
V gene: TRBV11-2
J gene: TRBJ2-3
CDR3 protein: CASTNRVTGGPDTQYF
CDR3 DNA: TGTGCCAGCACCAATAGGGTAACGGGAGGGCCGGATACGCAGTATTTT

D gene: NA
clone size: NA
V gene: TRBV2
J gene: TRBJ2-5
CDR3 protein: CASGYSEAQCF
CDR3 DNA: TGTGCCAGCGGGTACTCAGAGGCCCAGTGCTTC

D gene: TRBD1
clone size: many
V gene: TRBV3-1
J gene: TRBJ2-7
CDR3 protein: CASSYPGQSYEQYF
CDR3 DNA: TGTGCCAGCAGCTACCCGGGACAGTCCTACGAGCAGTACTTC

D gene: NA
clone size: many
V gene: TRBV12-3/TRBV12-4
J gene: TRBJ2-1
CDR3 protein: CASRGTLTYPFF
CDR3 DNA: TGTGCCAGCAGGGGGACATTAACGTATCCGTTCTTC

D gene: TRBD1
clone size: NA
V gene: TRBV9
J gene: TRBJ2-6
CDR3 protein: CASSVGDRGRRGSGANVLTF
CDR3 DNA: TGTGCCAGCAGCGTAGGGGACAGGGGGCGCCGGGGCTCTGGGGCCAACGTCCTGACTTTC

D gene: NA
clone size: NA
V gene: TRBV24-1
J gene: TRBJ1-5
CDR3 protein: CATSDGWVSQPQHF
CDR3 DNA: TGTGCCACCAGTGATGGTTGGGTTTCTCAGCCCCAGCATTTT

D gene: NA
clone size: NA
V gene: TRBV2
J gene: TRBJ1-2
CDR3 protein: CASSLRDTNYGYTF
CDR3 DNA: TGTGCCAGCAGTCTCCGGGACACGAACTATGGCTACACCTTC

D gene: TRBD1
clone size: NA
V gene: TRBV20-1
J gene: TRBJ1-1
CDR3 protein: CSARDWAGGVAEAFF
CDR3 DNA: TGCAGTGCTAGAGATTGGGCAGGGGGAGTCGCTGAAGCTTTCTTT

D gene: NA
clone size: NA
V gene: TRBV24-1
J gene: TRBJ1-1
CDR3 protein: CATSDSGFEAFF
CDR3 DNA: TGTGCCACCAGTGATTCAGGGTTTGAAGCTTTCTTT

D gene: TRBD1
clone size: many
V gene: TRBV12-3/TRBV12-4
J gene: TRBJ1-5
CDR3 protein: CASRRQGASNQPQHF
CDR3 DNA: TGTGCCAGCAGAAGACAGGGCGCGAGCAATCAGCCCCAGCATTTT

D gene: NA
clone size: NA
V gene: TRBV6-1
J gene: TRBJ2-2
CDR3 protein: CASTRQWVNSNTGELFF
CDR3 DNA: TGTGCCAGCACCAGACAGTGGGTAAATTCGAACACCGGGGAGCTGTTTTTT

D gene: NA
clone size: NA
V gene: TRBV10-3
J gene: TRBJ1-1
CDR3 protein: CAISARHREDTEAFF
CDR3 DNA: TGTGCCATCAGTGCTCGACACAGGGAGGACACTGAAGCTTTCTTT

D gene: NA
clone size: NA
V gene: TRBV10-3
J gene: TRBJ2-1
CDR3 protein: CAISEHNGSSYNEQFF
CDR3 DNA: TGTGCCATCAGTGAGCATAACGGGAGCTCCTACAATGAGCAGTTCTTC

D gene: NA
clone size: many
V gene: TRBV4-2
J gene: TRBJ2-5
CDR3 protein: CASSRPEETQYF
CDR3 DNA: TGTGCCAGCAGCCGCCCAGAGGAGACCCAGTACTTC

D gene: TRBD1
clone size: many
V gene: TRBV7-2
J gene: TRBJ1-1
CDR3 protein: CASRNRDSLTFAEAFF
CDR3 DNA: TGTGCCAGTCGGAACCGGGACAGCCTGACTTTCGCTGAAGCTTTCTTT

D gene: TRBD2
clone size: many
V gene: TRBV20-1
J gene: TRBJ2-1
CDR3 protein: CSANSGGSYNEQFF
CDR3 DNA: TGCAGTGCTAATAGCGGGGGCTCCTACAATGAGCAGTTCTTC

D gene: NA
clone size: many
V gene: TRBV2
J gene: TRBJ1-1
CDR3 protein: CASSVRSVVQDTEAFF
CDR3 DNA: TGTGCCAGCAGCGTCCGTTCGGTAGTTCAGGACACTGAAGCTTTCTTT

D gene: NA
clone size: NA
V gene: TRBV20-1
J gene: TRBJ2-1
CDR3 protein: CSASFRDEQFF
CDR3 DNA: TGCAGTGCTAGTTTTCGGGATGAGCAGTTCTTC

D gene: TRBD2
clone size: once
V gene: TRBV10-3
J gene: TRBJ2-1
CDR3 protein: CASRSGTRLNEQFF
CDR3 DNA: TGTGCCAGCAGGTCCGGGACTAGGCTCAATGAGCAGTTCTTC

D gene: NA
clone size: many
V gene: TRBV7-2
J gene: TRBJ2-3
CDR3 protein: CASSLVGYAGQYF
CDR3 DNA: TGTGCCAGCAGCTTGGTAGGCTACGCGGGGCAGTATTTT

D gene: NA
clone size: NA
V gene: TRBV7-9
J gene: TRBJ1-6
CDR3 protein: CASSSLWSPNSPLHF
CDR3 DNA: TGTGCCAGCAGCTCCCTGTGGTCCCCTAATTCACCCCTCCACTTT

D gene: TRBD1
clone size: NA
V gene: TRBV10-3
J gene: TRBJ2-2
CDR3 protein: CAIRAGGGSDTGELFF
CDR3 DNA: TGTGCCATCAGGGCAGGGGGTGGTTCGGACACCGGGGAGCTGTTTTTT

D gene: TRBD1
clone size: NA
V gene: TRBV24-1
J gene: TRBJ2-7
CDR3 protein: CATSLSGTGHDEQYF
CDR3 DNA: TGTGCCACCAGTCTCTCCGGGACAGGGCACGACGAGCAGTACTTC

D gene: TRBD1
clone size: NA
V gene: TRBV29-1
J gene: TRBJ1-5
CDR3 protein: CSVGWDRGLSNQPQHF
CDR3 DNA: TGCAGCGTGGGGTGGGACAGGGGGCTGAGCAATCAGCCCCAGCATTTT

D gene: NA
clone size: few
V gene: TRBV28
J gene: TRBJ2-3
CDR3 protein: CASRDFAGTDTQYF
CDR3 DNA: TGTGCCAGCAGGGACTTCGCGGGCACAGATACGCAGTATTTT

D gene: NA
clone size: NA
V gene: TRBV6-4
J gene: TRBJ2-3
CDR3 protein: CASRSQQGPRTDTQYF
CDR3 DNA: TGTGCCAGCAGATCTCAACAAGGACCACGGACAGATACGCAGTATTTT

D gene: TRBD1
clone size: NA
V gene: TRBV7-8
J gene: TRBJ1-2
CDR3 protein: CASSLTRGGIANYGYTF
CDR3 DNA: TGTGCCAGCAGCTTAACCAGGGGGGGCATAGCTAACTATGGCTACACCTTC

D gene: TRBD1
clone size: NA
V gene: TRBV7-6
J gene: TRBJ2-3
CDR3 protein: CASSLAAGGLADTQYF
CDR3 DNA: TGTGCCAGCAGCTTAGCGGCAGGGGGTTTGGCAGATACGCAGTATTTT

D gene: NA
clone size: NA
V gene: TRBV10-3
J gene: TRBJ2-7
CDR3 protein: CAISDPVGSYYEQYF
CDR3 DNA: TGTGCCATCAGTGACCCCGTCGGCAGTTACTACGAGCAGTACTTC

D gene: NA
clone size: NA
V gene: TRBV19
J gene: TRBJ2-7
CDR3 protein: CASSIASTSSYEQYF
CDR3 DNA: TGTGCCAGTAGTATCGCCAGTACAAGCTCCTACGAGCAGTACTTC

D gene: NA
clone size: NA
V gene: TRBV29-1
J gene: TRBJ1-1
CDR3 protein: CSVAPSGSNTEAFF
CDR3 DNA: TGCAGCGTTGCGCCGTCCGGATCGAACACTGAAGCTTTCTTT

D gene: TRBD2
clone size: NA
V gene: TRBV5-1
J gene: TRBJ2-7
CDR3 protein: CASSLYVRSGRNEQYF
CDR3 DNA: TGCGCCAGCAGCTTGTATGTCCGTAGCGGGAGGAACGAGCAGTACTTC

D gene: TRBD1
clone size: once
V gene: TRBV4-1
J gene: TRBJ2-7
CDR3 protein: CASSQEGQGPSYEQYF
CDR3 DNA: TGCGCCAGCAGCCAAGAAGGACAGGGCCCTTCCTACGAGCAGTACTTC

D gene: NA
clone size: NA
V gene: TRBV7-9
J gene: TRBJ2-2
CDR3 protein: CASRILETNTGELFF
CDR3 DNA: TGTGCCAGCAGGATTCTAGAAACGAACACCGGGGAGCTGTTTTTT